This T cell receptor beta chain was profiled in a study of CXCR3-negative and CXCR3-positive naive CD8 T cells. Study conclusions and caveats: The study found more hydrophobic TRB CDR3s in CXCR3-positive naive cells than in CXCR3-negative naive cells. Because surface CD5 did not distinguish the naive subsets, TCR strength was inferred from TRB CDR3 properties. Both naive subsets showed comparably high diversity, and memory CD8+ cells showed much lower diversity.

Per germline, CDR1 SGHTA and CDR2 FQGNSA. The CDR3 is 15 amino acids. Via 5' RACE with UMI labels, TRB cDNA libraries were prepared. Each CDR3 protein gets one entry in TCRdb, which reprocessed the 5' RACE reads and gives no DNA. This sample's clone table lists roughly 61,000 distinct CDR3 sequences. Using triplicate sorts, approximately 300,000 cells were collected each time from every CD8+ T cell subset. Concerning this clonotype itself: Its target is unknown.

This receptor was taken from a human donor in good health. Some clones in this sample may be carry-over from other donors' samples. Source material: naive CXCR3+ CD8+ T cells from blood. The subset was: CD45RO-CCR7+CD27+CD95- naive CD8+ T cells expressing CXCR3 (TNR3+). The rearrangement links TRBV7-2 to TRBJ2-3; TCRdb proposes TRBD2, but this gene call is untestable without DNA. The CDR3 here is CASSLYAGGPDTQYF.